The clone carrying this T cell receptor (beta chain) was picked up a small number of times. Its specificity is not known. Pooled samples include second doses given at about 4 or 12 weeks. CDR1 is KGHSH and CDR2 is LQKENI in the germline V gene. This CDR3 has 12 residues. With 6 bases removed from V and 3 bases from J, the gap between germline ends came to 9 bases. This sample stems from a study of T cell responses to AZD1222 COVID-19 vaccine. Points from the study as a whole: Clonal diversity may have been underestimated in mostly white British donors. Close to half of all spike-specific TCRs reportedly target regions of the variants that are unmutated. Spike was spanned by vaccine-associated CD4 TCRs, with dominance at 160-218 and 743-854.

Sequenced by immunoSEQ multiplex PCR; TCRdb stores in-frame clones only, minus some. The sample contains 86,000 or so clones, 75% to 95% of which appear only once. This TCR was recovered from an adult who received the AZD1222 COVID-19 vaccine. The chain uses TRBV18 and TRBJ2-7; no reliable D call. Sequencing used peripheral blood, obtained 28 days after the second AZD1222 dose. The chain's CDR3 is CASSPVNYEQYF. CDR3 DNA: TGTGCCAGCTCCCCAGTAAACTACGAGCAGTACTTC.